This T cell receptor (beta chain) was retrieved from a study of blood T cells in healthy people across ages. Study results and limitations: Per million T cells, the diversity of TCR beta decreased roughly linearly as age advanced. CMV infection status of these donors was not known. Higher naive T cell percentage went strongly together with higher TCR beta diversity.

Germline CDR1 and CDR2: DFQATT and SNEGSKA (reference sequence). V gave up 6 bases and J gave up 8 bases, with 20 bases separating them. The CDR3 loop spans 14 amino acids. The sample, roughly 9.5 milliliters of peripheral blood, was drawn from each donor. Using a J-beta primer mix together with a sample-barcoded 5' primer, a second PCR was run for roughly 7 to 11 cycles. TCRdb reanalysed the 5' RACE reads using MiXCR and keeps one entry per CDR3 protein. This sample yields approximately 800,000 distinct CDR3 sequences, of which 50% to 65% are seen a single time; approximately 41% belongs to the top ten. Of note for this clonotype: Its matching antigen is unknown.

This sequence joins TRBV20-1 and TRBJ2-1; the D gene is possibly TRBD2 (6 bases). This sequence originates from a man older than 75 in good health. Sequenced material: blood. For the CDR3, the DNA is TGCAGTGCCAGCCTATTCGGGAGTGGGGATGAGCAGTTCTTC. Its translation is CSASLFGSGDEQFF.